Below are 16 T cell receptor beta chains sequenced from a single sample in a study of response to subunit inactivated influenza vaccine. One entry per CDR3 protein, called by TCRdb with MiXCR from the RT-PCR reads. The repertoire includes around 200,000 distinct CDR3 sequences, about 12% of them detected once, and about 31% sits in the top ten. Another study also made use of these data, one on T cells expressing NK-cell markers. Per that paper: With UMIs, 5'RACE template switching was used to make TCR beta cDNA.

This specimen was CD8+ T cells sorted from PBMCs, taken about 13 days after vaccination. All receptors derive from a man in his fifties or sixties who received an inactivated influenza vaccine.

The gene calls are TRBV20-1 and TRBJ2-1, with unresolved D. The CDR3 loop spans 13 amino acids. The germline V and J ends were trimmed by 0 bases and 7 bases, with 10 bases remaining between them. Germline loops: CDR1 DFQATT, CDR2 SNEGSKA (reference sequence). CDR3 protein: CSARDRASNEQFF. Written as DNA, the CDR3 is TGCAGTGCTAGAGATCGCGCGTCAAATGAGCAGTTCTTC.

This clonotype was picked up a small number of times. The rearrangement uses TRBV14 and TRBJ1-1, with D unclear. This CDR3 spans 14 amino acids. Trimming took 0 bases from V and 7 from J, leaving 12 bases between them. In germline, CDR1 is SGHDN, CDR2 FVKESK. CDR3 coding DNA: TGTGCCAGCAGCCAAGAATTGGGAGGCCTTGAAGCTTTCTTT. Encoded protein: CASSQELGGLEAFF. The whole variable domain, filled in from reference TRBV14 and TRBJ1-1, reads EAGVTQFPSHSVIEKGQTVTLRCDPISGHDNLYWYRRVMGKEIKFLLHFVKESKQDESGMPNNRFLAERTGGTYSTLKVQPAELEDSGVYFCASSQELGGLEAFFGQGTRLTVV.

This clonotype was picked up many times. V usage is TRBV24-1 and J usage is TRBJ2-2, with unresolved D. The V gene lost 1 base and the J gene lost 6 bases, with 2 bases spanning the gap. Germline loops: CDR1 KGHDR, CDR2 SFDVKD. The CDR3 is 12 residues long. CDR3 sequence: CATSDFPGELFF. The CDR3 coding sequence is TGTGCCACCAGTGATTTTCCCGGGGAGCTGTTTTTT.

This clonotype was observed a few times. The chain uses TRBV2 and TRBJ2-7, with D hard to call. This CDR3 region has 11 residues. Trimming cost V 7 bases and J 3 bases, with 7 bases left between them. The germline gives CDR1 SNHLY, CDR2 FYNNEI. The CDR3 DNA reads TGTGCCAGCAATATCGACTACGAGCAGTACTTC. Translation: CASNIDYEQYF.

There are a few counts of this clonotype. This chain uses TRBV11-2 with TRBJ2-7, with a weak D call TRBD1 (6 bases). From germline, CDR1 is SGHAT and CDR2 FQNNGV. The CDR3 totals 15 residues. V lost 5 bases and J lost 4, with 18 bases in between. This CDR3 reads CASSPSGTTAYEQYF. CDR3 DNA sequence: TGTGCCAGCAGCCCATCCGGGACAACCGCTTACGAGCAGTACTTC.

This clonotype was recorded at least ten times. The chain is built from TRBV10-3 and TRBJ2-7, with D hard to call. Trimming left V 11 bases short and J 0 bases short, with 17 bases between. In germline, CDR1 is ENHRY, CDR2 SYGVKD. The CDR3 is 14 amino acids. The CDR3 DNA is TGTGCCTTGCACCGGGCCAAACACTCCTACGAGCAGTACTTC. This sequence encodes CALHRAKHSYEQYF.

In its sample, this clonotype was seen many times. The genes are TRBV6-1 and TRBJ2-2; D not resolved. The CDR3 spans 15 residues. The V gene lost 5 bases and the J gene lost 0 bases, with 10 bases spanning the gap. Germline values: CDR1 MNHNS, CDR2 SASEGT. The CDR3 bases are TGTGCCAGCAGTCTTCGGACGTCGAACACCGGGGAGCTGTTTTTT. Protein: CASSLRTSNTGELFF.

This clonotype appeared a few times. The V gene is TRBV4-1, the J gene TRBJ1-3, with D possibly matching TRBD1 (6 bases). V lost 6 bases to trimming and J lost 4 bases, with 28 bases between them. Germline CDR1 and CDR2: MGHRA and YSYEKL. There are 19 residues in the CDR3. CDR3 in DNA: TGCGCCAGCAGTCTTAACCGGGACACCTGGGCCTTGAAGGGAAACACCATATATTTT. It codes for CASSLNRDTWALKGNTIYF.

The V gene is TRBV2, the J gene TRBJ2-5; 7 bases are shared with TRBD1. This CDR3 has 13 amino acids. Germline loops: CDR1 SNHLY, CDR2 FYNNEI. This CDR3 reads CAPVGGPGETQYF. CDR3 coding DNA: TGTGCTCCGGTAGGGGGCCCAGGGGAGACCCAGTACTTC.

This clonotype was counted ten times or more. This sequence joins TRBV20-1 and TRBJ2-7; D is possibly TRBD1 (6 bases). Trimming removed 0 bases at V and 3 bases at J, with 21 bases between. The CDR3 consists of 17 residues. CDR1 is DFQATT and CDR2 is SNEGSKA in the germline V gene (reference sequence). The CDR3 region has the DNA TGCAGTGCTAGAGATTTTGTCCGACAGGATCCTGGCTACGAGCAGTACTTC. It codes for CSARDFVRQDPGYEQYF.

This clonotype was seen a few times. The chain uses TRBV19 and TRBJ1-5; D not certain. The CDR3 has 12 amino acids. V lost 5 bases, J lost 4 bases, and 6 bases lay in between. Germline loops: CDR1 LNHDA, CDR2 SQIVND (reference sequence). CDR3: CASSLINQPQHF. CDR3 bases: TGTGCCAGTAGTTTGATAAATCAGCCCCAGCATTTT.

This rearrangement joins TRBV28 to TRBJ2-1, with TRBD1 matching over 9 bases. This CDR3 comprises 15 residues. J was trimmed by 8 bases and V by 1 base; bases with no gene match: 6. Per the germline V gene, CDR1 is MDHEN and CDR2 is SYDVKM. In nucleotides, the CDR3 is TGTGCCAGCAGTTTATTGTGGGACAGGGACCATGAGCAGTTCTTC. Encoded protein: CASSLLWDRDHEQFF.

The chain uses TRBV6-2 or TRBV6-3 and TRBJ2-2, with TRBD2 matching 15 bases. Unmatched junction bases numbered 9, after V lost 6 bases and J lost 4 bases. Germline assignment: CDR1 MNHEY and CDR2 SVGEGT. The CDR3 sequence is 18 residues long. CDR3 sequence reads: CASSSPGLAGGSTGELFF. The CDR3, as DNA: TGTGCCAGCAGCTCCCCGGGACTAGCGGGAGGCAGCACCGGGGAGCTGTTTTTT.

The table lists this clonotype with many counts. The rearrangement joins TRBV12-3 or TRBV12-4 to TRBJ1-4; D remains ambiguous. Deletions cut 3 bases from V and 5 bases from J, with 10 bases between. The CDR3 spans 14 residues. The CDR3 here is CASSFGQENEKLFF. The CDR3 DNA is TGTGCCAGCAGTTTCGGTCAGGAAAATGAAAAACTGTTTTTT.

This rearrangement joins TRBV2 to TRBJ2-7; D gene ambiguous. The ends were cut back, 1 base at V and 6 bases at J, with 4 bases in the middle. CDR1 and CDR2 from the germline V gene are SNHLY and FYNNEI. The CDR3 covers 11 residues. The CDR3 reads CASSEGSEQYF. DNA for the CDR3: TGTGCCAGCAGTGAAGGCAGCGAGCAGTACTTC.

V usage is TRBV5-1 and J usage is TRBJ2-1; the D gene is possibly TRBD1 (6 bases). V was pared by 5 bases and J by 9 bases, with 12 bases between. Germline CDR1 SGHRS, CDR2 YFSETQ. The CDR3 has 12 residues. CDR3: CASRRTGIEQFF. CDR3 coding DNA: TGCGCCAGCAGAAGAACAGGGATTGAGCAGTTCTTC.